Presented here are 28 T cell receptor beta chains from one specimen sequenced in a study of CD8 T cells in Susac syndrome. Reverse transcription of roughly 0.45 to 1 ug RNA was performed with random hexamers. Each CDR3 protein is one row after TCRdb ran MiXCR on the immunoSEQ multiplex PCR reads. The table shows about 76,000 distinct CDR3 sequences, with under 95% occurring only once. Sequenced input: CD8+ T cells from PBMCs. The source is a human donor with Susac syndrome.

This clonotype was recorded only once. The J gene is TRBJ2-1, the V gene TRBV27; tentatively, D is TRBD1 (5 bases). The CDR3 is made up of 14 amino acids. Between the trimmed V and J ends, which lost 6 bases and 8 bases, there was a span of 17 bases. Germline lookup yields CDR1 MNHEY and CDR2 SMNVEV (reference sequence). The CDR3 reads CASREPGQGHEQFF. Here the CDR3 DNA reads TGTGCCAGCAGAGAACCCGGGCAGGGTCATGAGCAGTTCTTC.

The chain uses TRBV2 and TRBJ1-5, with D perhaps matching TRBD1 (6 bases). Trimming cost V 2 bases and J 5 bases, with 10 bases left between them. Germline V gene data show CDR1 as SNHLY and CDR2 as FYNNEI. The CDR3 has 14 amino acids. The CDR3 spells CASSELQGDQPQHF. The CDR3 region has the DNA TGTGCCAGCAGTGAATTACAGGGCGATCAGCCCCAGCATTTT. Full variable domain (missing parts from reference TRBV2 and TRBJ1-5): EPEVTQTPSHQVTQMGQEVILRCVPISNHLYFYWYRQILGQKVEFLVSFYNNEISEKSEIFDDQFSVERPDGSNFTLKIRSTKLEDSAMYFCASSELQGDQPQHFGDGTRLSIL.

Only one count was recorded for this clonotype. This chain connects TRBV29-1 to TRBJ1-2, with 10 bases that match TRBD1. Germline V gene lookup returns CDR1 SQVTM and CDR2 ANQGSEA. The junction had 5 bases not matched to a gene; V was cut back by 3 bases and J by 7 bases. This CDR3 spans 13 amino acids. The CDR3 nucleotides read TGCAGCGTTGACGACAGGGGGCAAGGTGGCTACACCTTC. This codes for CSVDDRGQGGYTF.

The chain has TRBV7-9 and TRBJ1-5, with D perhaps TRBD1 (5 bases). CDR3 length: 16 amino acids. V gave up 5 bases and J gave up 5 bases, with 19 bases separating them. Per the germline V gene, CDR1 is SEHNR and CDR2 is FQNEAQ (reference sequence). This chain's CDR3 is CASSVSSDSTDQPQHF. In nucleotides, the CDR3 is TGTGCCAGCAGCGTTTCCTCTGACAGTACGGATCAGCCCCAGCATTTT.

The genes are TRBV6-5 and TRBJ2-1, with D maybe TRBD2 (6 bases). The CDR3 extends over 16 amino acids. With 0 bases removed from V and 2 bases from J, the gap between germline ends came to 11 bases. CDR1 is MNHEY, CDR2 SVGAGI, per germline. The CDR3 reads CASSYSIWGAYNEQFF. CDR3 in DNA: TGTGCCAGCAGTTACTCGATCTGGGGGGCCTACAATGAGCAGTTCTTC.

This clonotype occurred once. V is TRBV3-1 and J is TRBJ2-1; TRBD1 matches 8 bases. Per the germline V gene, CDR1 is LGHDT and CDR2 is YNNKEL (reference sequence). This CDR3 spans 16 amino acids. Unmatched junction bases numbered 8, after V lost 4 bases and J lost 3 bases. The chain's CDR3 is CASSRRQGLNYNEQFF. CDR3 in DNA: TGTGCCAGCAGCCGAAGACAGGGGTTGAACTACAATGAGCAGTTCTTC.

The rearrangement links TRBV7-8 to TRBJ2-1; D may be TRBD1 (6 bases). The V end was cut by 5 bases, the J end by 0 bases, with 14 bases between. The length of the CDR3 is 16 residues. Germline V gene sequence: CDR1 SGHVS, CDR2 FQNEAQ. The CDR3 region is CASSAYRVSSYNEQFF. Here the CDR3 DNA reads TGTGCCAGCAGCGCTTACAGGGTAAGCTCCTACAATGAGCAGTTCTTC.

The chain carries TRBV6-5 and TRBJ2-2; a possible D gene is TRBD1 (5 bases). This CDR3 has 15 residues. The germline V and J ends were trimmed by 5 bases and 4 bases, with 14 bases remaining between them. Germline V lookup: CDR1 MNHEY, CDR2 SVGAGI. The CDR3 spells CASSPLRVFTGELFF. The CDR3 bases are TGTGCCAGCAGTCCACTCAGGGTTTTCACCGGGGAGCTGTTTTTT.

The genes are TRBV14 and TRBJ2-3; 10 nucleotides match TRBD2. The CDR3 is 17 amino acids. The trim removed 0 bases at V and 4 bases at J, leaving 7 bases unmatched. Per the germline V gene, CDR1 is SGHDN and CDR2 is FVKESK. The CDR3 coding sequence is TGTGCCAGCAGCCAAGATGTGCCTAGCGGGAGACCAGATACGCAGTATTTT. Translation: CASSQDVPSGRPDTQYF.

The genes are TRBV20-1 and TRBJ2-7; 7 bases align to TRBD2. Germline V gene lookup returns CDR1 DFQATT and CDR2 SNEGSKA (reference sequence). Trimming removed 0 bases from V and 4 bases from J; junction bases left unmatched: 3. The length of the CDR3 is 13 residues. This chain's CDR3 is CSARDPAGYEQYF. The CDR3 DNA is TGCAGTGCTAGAGATCCAGCGGGATACGAGCAGTACTTC.

The gene calls are TRBV6-2 or TRBV6-3 and TRBJ1-4; perhaps TRBD1 as D (6 bases). The CDR3 totals 15 residues. Germline V lookup: CDR1 MNHEY, CDR2 SVGEGT. The V and J ends lost 5 bases and 0 bases respectively, with 10 bases between them. This CDR3 reads CASSHDRTTNEKLFF. The CDR3 DNA is TGTGCCAGCAGTCACGACAGGACAACTAATGAAAAACTGTTTTTT.

This chain links TRBV5-4 with TRBJ2-1, with 10 bases fitting TRBD2. Losses at the gene ends were 1 base for V and 7 bases for J; bases not matched to a gene: 8. Germline lookup yields CDR1 SGHNT and CDR2 YYREEE (reference sequence). The length of the CDR3 is 16 residues. CDR3 DNA: TGTGCCAGCAGCTTGAGAGCGGGGGGGCTTGAGAATGAGCAGTTCTTC. Its protein is CASSLRAGGLENEQFF.

V is TRBV5-4 and J is TRBJ2-7, with 12 bases matching TRBD2. Germline V gives CDR1 SGHNT, CDR2 YYREEE (reference sequence). V shed 0 bases and J 0 bases; nucleotides not matched to a gene: 4. The CDR3 length is 17 residues. The CDR3 loop is CASSLAPGLAGSYEQYF. As DNA, the CDR3 is TGTGCCAGCAGCTTGGCCCCGGGACTAGCGGGCTCCTACGAGCAGTACTTC.

The CDR3 here is CAWFSGTGELFF. CDR3 nucleotide sequence: TGTGCCTGGTTTTCCGGAACCGGGGAGCTGTTTTTT. The chain has TRBV30 and TRBJ2-2, with D uncertain. This CDR3 is 12 amino acids long. V lost 5 bases, J lost 5 bases, and 9 bases lay in between. Per germline, CDR1 GTSNPN and CDR2 SVGIG (reference sequence).

This clonotype has just one count. V is TRBV30 and J is TRBJ1-4; D remains ambiguous. The CDR3 runs 16 residues. The V and J ends lost 1 base and 0 bases respectively, with 12 bases between them. CDR1 is GTSNPN and CDR2 is SVGIG in the germline V gene (reference sequence). CDR3 region: CAWSGSPGATNEKLFF. The CDR3, as DNA: TGTGCCTGGAGTGGATCGCCGGGAGCAACTAATGAAAAACTGTTTTTT.

The chain links TRBV25-1 to TRBJ2-5, with D perhaps matching TRBD1 (7 bases). Between the trimmed V and J ends, which lost 3 bases and 5 bases, there was a span of 13 bases. The CDR3 totals 14 residues. The germline gives CDR1 MGHDK, CDR2 SYGVNS. CDR3 DNA sequence: TGTGCCAGCAGTGATGCGACAGGGAGGGAGACCCAGTACTTC. This translates into CASSDATGRETQYF. Combining the CDR3 with reference TRBV25-1 and TRBJ2-5 gives the whole variable domain EADIYQTPRYLVIGTGKKITLECSQTMGHDKMYWYQQDPGMELHLIHYSYGVNSTEKGDLSSESTVSRIRTEHFPLTLESARPSHTSQYLCASSDATGRETQYFGPGTRLLVL.

The chain joins TRBV11-2 to TRBJ1-3, with D possibly matching TRBD1 (5 bases). Germline values: CDR1 SGHAT, CDR2 FQNNGV. This CDR3 is built from 16 residues. V was shortened by 5 bases and J by 7 bases, with 21 bases between the two germline ends. The CDR3 DNA is TGTGCCAGCAGCAGTTATAGGGGCCCGGCGGGGAACACCATATATTTT. It is translated as CASSSYRGPAGNTIYF. The variable domain in full, with the rest retrieved from reference TRBV11-2 and TRBJ1-3, is EAGVAQSPRYKIIEKRQSVAFWCNPISGHATLYWYQQILGQGPKLLIQFQNNGVVDDSQLPKDRFSAERLKGVDSTLKIQPAKLEDSAVYLCASSSYRGPAGNTIYFGEGSWLTVV.

The chain carries TRBV24-1 and TRBJ1-2; D gene unclear. V was cut by 3 bases and J by 2 bases, with 9 bases left in between. Germline CDR1 and CDR2: KGHDR and SFDVKD. The CDR3 runs 14 residues. Here the CDR3 reads CATSDPDMNYGYTF. CDR3 bases: TGTGCCACCAGTGATCCAGACATGAACTATGGCTACACCTTC.

V is TRBV5-1 and J is TRBJ2-3; the D gene is possibly TRBD1 (7 bases). The V gene's germline CDR1 is SGHRS and CDR2 YFSETQ. V lost 0 bases, J lost 8 bases, and 13 bases lay in between. The CDR3 spans 14 residues. The CDR3 region has the DNA TGCGCCAGCAGCTTGGGCGGGACAGCGGGTACGCAGTATTTT. Translated: CASSLGGTAGTQYF.

The chain combines TRBV28 with TRBJ2-5, with 7 positions matching TRBD2. With V trimmed by 1 base and J by 3 bases, 11 bases remained unmatched. Germline CDR1 MDHEN, CDR2 SYDVKM. This CDR3 contains 17 residues. The CDR3, as DNA: TGTGCCAGCAGTTTATATGTAGCGGGCGGCCCAGAAGAGACCCAGTACTTC. This translates into CASSLYVAGGPEETQYF.

V is TRBV24-1 and J is TRBJ2-1; TRBD2 agrees at 9 bases. The ends lost 0 bases at V and 8 bases at J; junction bases unmatched: 7. Germline V gene sequence: CDR1 KGHDR, CDR2 SFDVKD. The CDR3 is 16 amino acids. The CDR3 region has the DNA TGTGCCACCAGTGATTTGCGCGGCGGGAGGGCCTATGAGCAGTTCTTC. This translates into CATSDLRGGRAYEQFF.

This chain uses TRBV11-2 with TRBJ2-7, with a weak D call TRBD1 (6 bases). Germline-derived CDR1 and CDR2 are SGHAT and FQNNGV. Trimming shortened V by 1 base and J by 2 bases, and 18 bases separated the two germline ends. This CDR3 has 17 amino acids. The CDR3 DNA is TGTGCCAGCAGCTTAGGTCGGTCAGGGGAAGCCCCCTACGAGCAGTACTTC. Encoded protein: CASSLGRSGEAPYEQYF.

The rearrangement uses TRBV7-2 and TRBJ1-3; 7 nucleotides agree with TRBD1. From germline, CDR1 is SGHTA and CDR2 FQGNSA. V shed 0 bases and J 4 bases; nucleotides not matched to a gene: 0. The CDR3 length is 14 residues. The CDR3 reads CASSLAGGGNTIYF. The CDR3 DNA is TGTGCCAGCAGCTTAGCAGGGGGCGGAAACACCATATATTTT.

The chain links TRBV19 to TRBJ1-1; no reliable D call. V dropped 3 bases and J dropped 4 bases, with 12 bases sitting between them. Germline V lookup: CDR1 LNHDA, CDR2 SQIVND (reference sequence). The CDR3 has 14 residues. The CDR3 nucleotides read TGTGCCAGTAGTATGTCGTATGGAGGCACTGAAGCTTTCTTT. Translation gives CASSMSYGGTEAFF.

This chain connects TRBV20-1 to TRBJ2-1; 8 bases fit TRBD1. Germline CDR1 reads DFQATT; CDR2 reads SNEGSKA (reference sequence). The V and J ends lost 5 bases and 4 bases, in that order; junction bases with no gene match: 4. The CDR3 length is 13 residues. CDR3 nucleotide sequence: TGCAGTGCTGGCCGGGACAGGTACAATGAGCAGTTCTTC. Protein: CSAGRDRYNEQFF.

The J gene is TRBJ1-1, the V gene TRBV9; D might be TRBD1 (6 bases). Trimming cost V 3 bases and J 3 bases, with 15 bases left between them. In germline, CDR1 is SGDLS, CDR2 YYNGEE. This CDR3 has 15 residues. In DNA form, the CDR3 reads TGTGCCAGCAGCGGAGGCACCGGGGGGCACACTGAAGCTTTCTTT. Translation gives CASSGGTGGHTEAFF.

The chain couples TRBV5-4 to TRBJ2-1, with D possibly TRBD2 on 6 matching bases. V was pared by 4 bases and J by 15 bases, with 17 bases between. Germline CDR1 SGHNT, CDR2 YYREEE (reference sequence). The CDR3 sequence is 12 residues long. In DNA, the CDR3 is TGTGCCAGCAGCCCCAGTGGTAGGAGGGGGTTCTTC. Its translation: CASSPSGRRGFF.

The chain is built from TRBV6-1 and TRBJ2-2; the match to TRBD1 covers 7 bases. The length of the CDR3 is 16 residues. CDR1 and CDR2 from the germline V gene are MNHNS and SASEGT. J was trimmed by 0 bases and V by 5 bases; bases with no gene match: 6. CDR3 in DNA: TGTGCCAGCAGTCCCTGGACAGGCGCGAACACCGGGGAGCTGTTTTTT. Amino acid sequence: CASSPWTGANTGELFF.